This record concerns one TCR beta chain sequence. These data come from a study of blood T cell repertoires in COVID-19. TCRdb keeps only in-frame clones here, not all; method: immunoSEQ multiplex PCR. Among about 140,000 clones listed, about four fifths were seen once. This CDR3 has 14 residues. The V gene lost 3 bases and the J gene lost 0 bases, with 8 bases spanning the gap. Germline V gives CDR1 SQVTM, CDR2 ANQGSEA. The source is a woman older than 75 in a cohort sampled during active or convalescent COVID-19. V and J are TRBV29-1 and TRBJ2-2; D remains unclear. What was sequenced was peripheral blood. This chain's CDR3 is CSVEEGANTGELFF. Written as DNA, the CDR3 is TGCAGCGTTGAGGAAGGAGCGAACACCGGGGAGCTGTTTTTT.